A single sample is the source of the 2 T cell receptor beta chains below, sequenced in a study of regulatory T cells in long-lasting Graves disease. Time point indicated: persistent/refractory GD, antithyroid drugs over 5 years with positive TRAb. Isolated PBMC RNA provided the starting material for the TCR library. Arm-PCR with iRepertoire HTBI primers amplified the CDR3 regions for these TCR beta libraries. TCRdb re-derived calls from the multiplex PCR reads in MiXCR, one entry per CDR3 protein. The table includes around 430,000 distinct CDR3 sequences, approximately 23% detected once. This specimen was peripheral blood mononuclear cells (PBMCs), taken when the disease was refractory, from a patient treated with antithyroid drugs. Every receptor here comes from a female donor with Graves disease.

This clonotype has ten or more counts. The chain employs TRBV6-5 and TRBJ1-5; D call uncertain. This CDR3 has 13 amino acids. CDR1 is MNHEY, CDR2 SVGAGI, per germline. V lost 0 bases to trimming and J lost 7 bases, with 7 bases between them. The CDR3 reads CASSYSNVQPQHF. The CDR3 coding sequence is TGTGCCAGCAGTTACTCGAACGTACAGCCCCAGCATTTT.

This clonotype was counted many times. The J gene is TRBJ2-5, the V gene TRBV7-9; tentatively, D is TRBD2 (5 bases). V was trimmed by 4 bases and J by 5 bases, leaving 11 bases between them. The CDR3 is 13 residues long. CDR1 is SEHNR, CDR2 FQNEAQ, per germline (reference sequence). This chain's CDR3 is CASSCKWRETQYF. In DNA form, the CDR3 reads TGTGCCAGCAGCTGTAAGTGGAGGGAGACCCAGTACTTC. The full variable domain, in which reference TRBV7-9 and TRBJ2-5 provide the parts outside the CDR3, is DTGVSQNPRHKITKRGQNVTFRCDPISEHNRLYWYRQTLGQGPEFLTYFQNEAQLEKSRLLSDRFSAERPKGSFSTLEIQRTEQGDSAMYLCASSCKWRETQYFGPGTRLLVL.